This record looks at one T cell receptor beta chain sequence and its context. Trimming took off 3 bases at V and 9 bases at J, with 18 bases between the two ends. Germline CDR1 MDHEN, CDR2 SYDVKM. The CDR3 has 14 residues. These data belong to a study of blood T cell repertoires in COVID-19. Study-wide context: T cells, B-cell-depleted T cells, or PBMCs provided the cDNA or gDNA that served as material.

The repertoire was sequenced with immunoSEQ multiplex PCR; TCRdb's copy has only in-frame clones and lacks some. Among fewer than 350,000 clones listed, 70% to 90% were seen once. Input material: peripheral blood. The TCR comes from a woman aged 30 to 39 who had recovered from COVID-19. The chain is built from TRBV28 and TRBJ2-7, with D possibly TRBD1 on 6 matching bases. In DNA form, the CDR3 reads TGTGCCAGCAGTTTGGGGACACTGGTGTTGGGGCAGTACTTC. Translating gives CASSLGTLVLGQYF.